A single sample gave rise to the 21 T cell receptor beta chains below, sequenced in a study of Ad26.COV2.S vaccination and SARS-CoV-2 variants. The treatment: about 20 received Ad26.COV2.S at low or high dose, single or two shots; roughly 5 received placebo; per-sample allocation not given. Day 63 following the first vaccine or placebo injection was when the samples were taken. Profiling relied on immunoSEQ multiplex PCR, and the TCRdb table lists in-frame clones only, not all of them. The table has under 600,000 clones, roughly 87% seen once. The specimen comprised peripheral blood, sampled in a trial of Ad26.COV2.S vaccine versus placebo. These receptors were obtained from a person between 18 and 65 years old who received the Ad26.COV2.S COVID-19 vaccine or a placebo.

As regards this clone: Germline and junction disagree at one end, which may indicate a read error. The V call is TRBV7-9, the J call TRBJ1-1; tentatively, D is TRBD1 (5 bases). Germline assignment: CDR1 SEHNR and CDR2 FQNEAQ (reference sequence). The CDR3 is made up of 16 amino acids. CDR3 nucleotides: TGTGCCAGCAGCTTATCAACGACAGAGCGGAACAGTGAAGCTTTCTTT. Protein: CASSLSTTERNSEAFF.

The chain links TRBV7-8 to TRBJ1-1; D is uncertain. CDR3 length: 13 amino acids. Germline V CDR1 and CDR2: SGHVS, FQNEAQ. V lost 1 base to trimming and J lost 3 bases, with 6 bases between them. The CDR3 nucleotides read TGTGCCAGCAGCTTAGAGGTAGACACTGAAGCTTTCTTT. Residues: CASSLEVDTEAFF.

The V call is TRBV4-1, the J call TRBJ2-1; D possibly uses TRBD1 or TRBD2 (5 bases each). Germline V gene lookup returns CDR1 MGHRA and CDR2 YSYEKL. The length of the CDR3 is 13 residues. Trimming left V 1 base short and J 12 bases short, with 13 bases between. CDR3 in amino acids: CASSQGLGTGQFF. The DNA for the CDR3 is TGCGCCAGCAGCCAAGGTCTCGGGACCGGGCAGTTCTTC.

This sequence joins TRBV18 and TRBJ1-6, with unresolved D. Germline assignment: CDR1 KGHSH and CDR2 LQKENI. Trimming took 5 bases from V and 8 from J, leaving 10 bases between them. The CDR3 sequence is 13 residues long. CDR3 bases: TGTGCCAGCTCAAAGGGCCCGGATTCACCCCTCCACTTT. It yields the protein CASSKGPDSPLHF.

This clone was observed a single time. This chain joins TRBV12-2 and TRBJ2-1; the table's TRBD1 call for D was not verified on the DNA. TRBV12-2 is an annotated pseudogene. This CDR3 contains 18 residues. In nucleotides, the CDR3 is TGTGCAAGTCGCTTAGTCTTTGAGGCGTGGGGGCCCGACAATGAGCAGTTCTTC. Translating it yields CASRLVFEAWGPDNEQFF.

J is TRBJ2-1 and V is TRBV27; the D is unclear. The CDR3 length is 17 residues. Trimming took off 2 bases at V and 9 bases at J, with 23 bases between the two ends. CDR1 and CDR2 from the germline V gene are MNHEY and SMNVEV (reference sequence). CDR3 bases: TGTGCCAGCAGTTTACGTCGTCGGCTCACCTCTCCCATTGAGCAGTTCTTC. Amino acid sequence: CASSLRRRLTSPIEQFF.

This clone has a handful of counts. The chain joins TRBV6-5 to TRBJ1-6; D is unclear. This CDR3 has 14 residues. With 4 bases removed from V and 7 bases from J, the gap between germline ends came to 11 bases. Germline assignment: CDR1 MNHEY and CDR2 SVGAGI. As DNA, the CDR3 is TGTGCCAGCAGTTCGAGACCGAGAAATTCACCCCTCCACTTT. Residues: CASSSRPRNSPLHF.

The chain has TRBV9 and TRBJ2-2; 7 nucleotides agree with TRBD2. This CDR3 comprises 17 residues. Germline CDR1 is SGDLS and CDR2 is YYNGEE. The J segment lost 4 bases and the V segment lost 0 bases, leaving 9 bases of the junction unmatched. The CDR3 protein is CASSVGGGSPLTGELFF. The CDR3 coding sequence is TGTGCCAGCAGCGTAGGAGGCGGGAGCCCCCTCACCGGGGAGCTGTTTTTT.

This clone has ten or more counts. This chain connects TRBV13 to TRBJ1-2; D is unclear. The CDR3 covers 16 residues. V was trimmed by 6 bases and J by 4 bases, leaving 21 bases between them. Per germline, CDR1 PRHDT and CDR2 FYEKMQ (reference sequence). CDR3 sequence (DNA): TGTGCCAGCAGTACCCTATCTGCGAACCAACTCTATGGCTACACCTTC. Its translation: CASSTLSANQLYGYTF.

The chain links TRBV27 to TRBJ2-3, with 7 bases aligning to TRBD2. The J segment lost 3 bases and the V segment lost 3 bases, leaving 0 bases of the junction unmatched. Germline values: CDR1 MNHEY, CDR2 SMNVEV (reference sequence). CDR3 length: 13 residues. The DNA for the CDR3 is TGTGCCAGCAGTTTCGGGGGGACAGATACGCAGTATTTT. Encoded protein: CASSFGGTDTQYF.

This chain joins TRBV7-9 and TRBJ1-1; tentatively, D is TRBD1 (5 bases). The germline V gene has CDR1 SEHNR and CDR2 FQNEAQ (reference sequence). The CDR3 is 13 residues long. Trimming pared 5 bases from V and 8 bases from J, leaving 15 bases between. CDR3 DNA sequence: TGTGCCAGCAGCCGGGAAGGGACGCCAGAAGCTTTCTTT. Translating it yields CASSREGTPEAFF.

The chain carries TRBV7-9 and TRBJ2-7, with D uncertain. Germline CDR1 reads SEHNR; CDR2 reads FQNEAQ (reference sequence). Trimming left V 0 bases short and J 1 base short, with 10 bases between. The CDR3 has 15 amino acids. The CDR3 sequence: CASSLALRPSYEQYF. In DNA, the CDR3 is TGTGCCAGCAGCTTAGCGCTGAGACCTTCCTACGAGCAGTACTTC.

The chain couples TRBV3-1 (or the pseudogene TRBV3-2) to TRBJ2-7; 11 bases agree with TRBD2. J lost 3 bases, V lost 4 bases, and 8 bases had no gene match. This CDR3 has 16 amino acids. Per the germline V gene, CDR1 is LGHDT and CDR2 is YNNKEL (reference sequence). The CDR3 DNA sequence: TGTGCCAGCAGCCGGGGAACTAGCGGGAGAGTCTACGAGCAGTACTTC. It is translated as CASSRGTSGRVYEQYF.

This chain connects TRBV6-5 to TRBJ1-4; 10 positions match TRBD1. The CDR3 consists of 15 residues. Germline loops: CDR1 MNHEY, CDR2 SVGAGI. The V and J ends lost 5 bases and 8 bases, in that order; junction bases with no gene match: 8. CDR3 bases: TGTGCCAGCAGTCACGACAGGGGGCGCGTGGAAAAACTGTTTTTT. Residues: CASSHDRGRVEKLFF.

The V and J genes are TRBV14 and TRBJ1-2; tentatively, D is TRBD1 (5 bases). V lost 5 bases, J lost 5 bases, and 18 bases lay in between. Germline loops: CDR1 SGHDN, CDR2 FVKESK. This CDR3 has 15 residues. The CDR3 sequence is CASSETGVYSYGYTF. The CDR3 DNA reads TGTGCCAGCAGCGAAACAGGAGTTTATTCTTATGGCTACACCTTC.

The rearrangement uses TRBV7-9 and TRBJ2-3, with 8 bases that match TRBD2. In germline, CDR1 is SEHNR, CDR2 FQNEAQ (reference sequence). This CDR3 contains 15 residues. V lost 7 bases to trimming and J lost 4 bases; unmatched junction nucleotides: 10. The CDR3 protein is CASTLRKLAADTQYF. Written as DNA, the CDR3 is TGTGCCAGCACCCTTAGGAAACTAGCGGCAGATACGCAGTATTTT.

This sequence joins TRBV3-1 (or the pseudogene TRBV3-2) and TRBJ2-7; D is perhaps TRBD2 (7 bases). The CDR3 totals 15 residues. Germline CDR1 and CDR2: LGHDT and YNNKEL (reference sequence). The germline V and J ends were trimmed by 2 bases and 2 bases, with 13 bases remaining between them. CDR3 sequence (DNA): TGTGCCAGCAGCCAATCCCCCGGGGGGCCCTACGAGCAGTACTTC. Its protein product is CASSQSPGGPYEQYF.

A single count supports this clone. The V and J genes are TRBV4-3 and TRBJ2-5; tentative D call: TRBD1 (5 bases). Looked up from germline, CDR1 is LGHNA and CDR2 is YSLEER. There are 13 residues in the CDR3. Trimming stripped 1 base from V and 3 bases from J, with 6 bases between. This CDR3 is CASSQVGEETQYF. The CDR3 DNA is TGCGCCAGCAGCCAAGTAGGGGAAGAGACCCAGTACTTC.

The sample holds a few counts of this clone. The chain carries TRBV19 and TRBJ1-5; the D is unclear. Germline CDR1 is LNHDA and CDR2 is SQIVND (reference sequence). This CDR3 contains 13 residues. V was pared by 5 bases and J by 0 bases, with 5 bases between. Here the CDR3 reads CASSRVSNQPQHF. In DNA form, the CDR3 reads TGTGCCAGTAGTCGGGTTAGCAATCAGCCCCAGCATTTT.

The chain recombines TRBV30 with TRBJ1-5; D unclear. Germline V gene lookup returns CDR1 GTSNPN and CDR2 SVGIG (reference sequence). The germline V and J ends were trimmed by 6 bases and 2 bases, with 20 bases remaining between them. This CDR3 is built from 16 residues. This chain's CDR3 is CACSLARWSGNQPQHF. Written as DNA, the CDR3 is TGTGCCTGCTCCCTGGCGAGGTGGAGTGGCAATCAGCCCCAGCATTTT.

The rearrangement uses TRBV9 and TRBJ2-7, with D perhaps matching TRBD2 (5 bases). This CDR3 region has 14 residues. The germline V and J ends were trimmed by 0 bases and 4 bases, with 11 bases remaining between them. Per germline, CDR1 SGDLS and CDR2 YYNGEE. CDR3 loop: CASSVGGLGYEQYF. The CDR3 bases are TGTGCCAGCAGCGTAGGCGGACTTGGGTACGAGCAGTACTTC. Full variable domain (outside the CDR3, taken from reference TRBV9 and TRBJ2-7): DSGVTQTPKHLITATGQRVTLRCSPRSGDLSVYWYQQSLDQGLQFLIQYYNGEERAKGNILERFSAQQFPDLHSELNLSSLELGDSALYFCASSVGGLGYEQYFGPGTRLTVT.